The source of this T cell receptor beta chain is a study of CD4+ T cells in melanoma. Study-wide points: Reportedly, melanoma neoantigen-specific CD4+ T cells showed varied differentiation states. A reported correlation linked neoantigen-specific CD4+ T cells to CD8+, macrophage and B cell function.

Regarding this clone: Antigen specificity is unknown.

Profiling relied on immunoSEQ multiplex PCR, and the TCRdb table lists in-frame clones only, not all of them. The sample lists approximately 19,000 clones; around 80% were seen once. The V gene lost 5 bases and the J gene lost 2 bases, with 16 bases spanning the gap. The CDR3 is 15 amino acids. Germline CDR1 is SEHNR and CDR2 is FQNEAQ (reference sequence). The TCR sequence derives from a human donor with melanoma. This chain uses TRBV7-9 with TRBJ2-7; D not certain. The CDR3 spells CASSPRLGHPYEQYF. The DNA for the CDR3 is TGTGCCAGCAGCCCCCGTCTTGGGCATCCCTACGAGCAGTACTTC.